Presented here are 7 T cell receptor beta chains from one specimen sequenced in a study of shared clonotypes between healthy human individuals. The data were produced by immunoSEQ multiplex PCR, yet TCRdb's version contains in-frame clones alone and is incomplete. The table records about 1.1 million clones, approximately 80% of them present only once. The sample was memory CD4+ T cells from PBMCs. Documented subset: CD45RA-negative fraction. The source of these receptors is a man aged 18-30 years in good health. Some clones in this sample may be carry-over from other donors' samples.

This rearrangement joins TRBV7-2 to TRBJ2-7; D is possibly TRBD1 (6 bases). Between the trimmed V and J ends, which lost 5 bases and 1 base, there was a span of 18 bases. The CDR3 runs 16 residues. CDR1 and CDR2 (germline): SGHTA, FQGNSA. The chain's CDR3 is CASSPRRDTHSYEQYF. The CDR3 bases are TGTGCCAGCAGCCCCCGAAGGGACACACATTCCTACGAGCAGTACTTC.

The CDR3 coding sequence is TGTGCCGGGGGGGCCAGGGCCCCAATCCGCATTCACTCTACCTACGAGCAGTACTTC. Translation gives CAGGARAPIRIHSTYEQYF. The V gene is TRBV9, the J gene TRBJ2-7; D might be TRBD2 (7 bases). The CDR3 is 19 amino acids. The germline V gene encodes CDR1 SGDLS and CDR2 YYNGEE. Deletions cut 10 bases from V and 2 bases from J, with 34 bases between. The variable domain in full, completed from reference TRBV9 and TRBJ2-7, reads DSGVTQTPKHLITATGQRVTLRCSPRSGDLSVYWYQQSLDQGLQFLIQYYNGEERAKGNILERFSAQQFPDLHSELNLSSLELGDSALYFCAGGARAPIRIHSTYEQYFGPGTRLTVT.

There are a few counts of this clone. The chain is built from TRBV13 and TRBJ2-7, with 7 bases that match TRBD1. This CDR3 contains 12 residues. After removal of 5 bases from V and 5 bases from J, the junction contained 3 bases not matched to a gene. Germline V gene data show CDR1 as PRHDT and CDR2 as FYEKMQ (reference sequence). In DNA, the CDR3 is TGTGCCAGCAGCGAGGGACAGAACGAGCAGTACTTC. Translated, it gives CASSEGQNEQYF.

This clone was picked up one time. Other DNA sequences of this sample code for an identical CDR3. CDR3 region: CSARGGYEQYF. CDR3 bases: TGCAGTGCACGGGGGGGGTACGAGCAGTACTTC. The chain couples TRBV20-1 to TRBJ2-7; 8 bases match TRBD2. Germline values: CDR1 DFQATT, CDR2 SNEGSKA (reference sequence). Trimming took 6 bases from V and 4 from J; bases not matched to a gene: 2. The CDR3 length is 11 residues.

This chain uses TRBV5-4 with TRBJ1-1; no firm D call. This CDR3 is built from 14 residues. Germline values: CDR1 SGHNT, CDR2 YYREEE (reference sequence). The V end lost 5 bases, the J end lost 1 base, and 12 bases lay between the germline ends. The DNA of the CDR3 is TGTGCCAGCAGTCCCGTAGAGAGGAACACTGAAGCTTTCTTT. Its protein is CASSPVERNTEAFF.

V usage is TRBV4-3 and J usage is TRBJ2-1, with D tentatively TRBD2 (5 bases). Germline-derived CDR1 and CDR2 are LGHNA and YSLEER. V was trimmed by 3 bases and J by 2 bases, leaving 14 bases between them. The CDR3 runs to 16 residues. Here the CDR3 reads CASSHAHRDTYNEQFF. CDR3 sequence (DNA): TGCGCCAGCAGCCACGCCCACCGGGATACCTACAATGAGCAGTTCTTC.

The J gene is TRBJ2-3, the V gene TRBV10-3; 9 bases agree with TRBD2. Trimming took 8 bases from V and 3 from J; bases not matched to a gene: 9. This CDR3 has 15 residues. Germline V gene sequence: CDR1 ENHRY, CDR2 SYGVKD. The CDR3, as DNA: TGTGCCATCTCGGGGCTAGCGGGAATGACAGATACGCAGTATTTT. Its protein is CAISGLAGMTDTQYF.